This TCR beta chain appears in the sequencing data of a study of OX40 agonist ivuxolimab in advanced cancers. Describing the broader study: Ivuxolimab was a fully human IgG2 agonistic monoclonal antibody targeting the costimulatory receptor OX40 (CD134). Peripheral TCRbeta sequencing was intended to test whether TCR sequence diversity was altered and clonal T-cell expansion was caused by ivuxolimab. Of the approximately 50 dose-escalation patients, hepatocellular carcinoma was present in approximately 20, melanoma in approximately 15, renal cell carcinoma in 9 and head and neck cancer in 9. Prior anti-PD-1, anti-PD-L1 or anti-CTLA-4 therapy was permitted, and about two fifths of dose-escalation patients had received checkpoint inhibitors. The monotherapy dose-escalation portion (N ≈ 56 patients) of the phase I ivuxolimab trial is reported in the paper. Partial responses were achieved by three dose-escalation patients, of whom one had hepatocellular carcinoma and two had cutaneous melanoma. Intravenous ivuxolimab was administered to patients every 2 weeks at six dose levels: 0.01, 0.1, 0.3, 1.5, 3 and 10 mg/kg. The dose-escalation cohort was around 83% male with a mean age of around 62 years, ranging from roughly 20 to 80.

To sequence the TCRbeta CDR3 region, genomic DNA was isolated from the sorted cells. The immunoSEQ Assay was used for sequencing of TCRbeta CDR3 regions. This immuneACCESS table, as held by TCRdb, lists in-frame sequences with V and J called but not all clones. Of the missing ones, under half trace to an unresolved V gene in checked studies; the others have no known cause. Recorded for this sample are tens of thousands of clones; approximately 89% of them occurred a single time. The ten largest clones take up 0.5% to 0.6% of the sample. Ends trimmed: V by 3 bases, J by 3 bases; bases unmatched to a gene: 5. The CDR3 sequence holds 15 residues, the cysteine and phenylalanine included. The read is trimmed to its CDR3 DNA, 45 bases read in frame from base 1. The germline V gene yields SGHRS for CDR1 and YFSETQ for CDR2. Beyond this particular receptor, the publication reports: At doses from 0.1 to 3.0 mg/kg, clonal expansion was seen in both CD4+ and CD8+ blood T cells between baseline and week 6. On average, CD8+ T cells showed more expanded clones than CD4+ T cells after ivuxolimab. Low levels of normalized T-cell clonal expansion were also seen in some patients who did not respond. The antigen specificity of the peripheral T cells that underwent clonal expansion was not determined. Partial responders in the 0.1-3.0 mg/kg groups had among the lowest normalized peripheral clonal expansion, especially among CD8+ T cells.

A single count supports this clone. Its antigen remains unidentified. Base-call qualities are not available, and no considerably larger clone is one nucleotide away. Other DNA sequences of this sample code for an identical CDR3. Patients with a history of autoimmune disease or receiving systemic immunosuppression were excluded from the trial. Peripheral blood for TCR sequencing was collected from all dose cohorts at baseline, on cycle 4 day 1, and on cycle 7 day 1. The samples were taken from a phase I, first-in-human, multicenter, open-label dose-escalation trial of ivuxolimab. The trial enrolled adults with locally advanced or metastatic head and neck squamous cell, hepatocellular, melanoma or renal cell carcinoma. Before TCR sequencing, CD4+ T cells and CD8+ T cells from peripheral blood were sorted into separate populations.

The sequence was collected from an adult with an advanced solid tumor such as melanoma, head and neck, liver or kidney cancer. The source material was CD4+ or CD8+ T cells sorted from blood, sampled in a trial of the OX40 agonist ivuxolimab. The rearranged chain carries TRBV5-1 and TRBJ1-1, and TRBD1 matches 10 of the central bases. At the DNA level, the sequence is TGCGCCAGCAGCTCAACCGGGACAGGGGACACTGAAGCTTTCTTT. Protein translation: CASSSTGTGDTEAFF.